This T cell receptor (beta chain) was profiled in a study of post-analysis software for immune sequencing data. Findings of the study overall: Patients carried five TRBV segments more frequently than controls did, and TRBV5-6, TRBV5-1 and TRBV20-1 were among them.

This clonotype has a handful of counts. Its antigen is not known. This CDR3 is 14 amino acids long. The V end lost 4 bases, the J end lost 10 bases, and 17 bases lay between the germline ends. Germline CDR1 is MNHEY and CDR2 is SVGAGI. Carried by the TCR beta cDNA libraries were unique molecular identifiers. TCRdb fed the PCR reads into MiXCR, producing one record per CDR3 protein. The repertoire includes about 380,000 distinct CDR3 sequences, roughly 35% of them detected once, and over 10% sits in the top ten. The sample was blood. This TCR derives from a girl between 5 and 17 years old with multiple sclerosis. The rearrangement uses TRBV6-5 and TRBJ2-1, with D perhaps matching TRBD2 (6 bases). The CDR3: CASSLDGGAREQFF. Here the CDR3 DNA reads TGTGCCAGCAGTTTGGACGGAGGGGCTAGGGAGCAGTTCTTC.